A selection of T cell receptor beta chains follows, all from one sample in a study of T cells in Graves' hyperthyroidism and ophthalmopathy. In TCRdb, the multiplex PCR reads were re-called with MiXCR into one record per CDR3 protein. The sample has around 720,000 distinct CDR3 sequences, 30% to 40% seen once. Specimen: blood. These receptors came from a woman aged 40 to 49 with Graves' hyperthyroidism. Both conserved end residues are part of each CDR3. D genes are given only for firm matches. Rows give clone size only sometimes, using once, few, many, or a class for an expanded clone.

clone size,V gene,CDR3 length,D gene,J gene,CDR3 DNA,CDR3 protein
few,TRBV6-5,14,TRBD2,TRBJ2-7,TGTGCCAGCACGTCCAGCGGGGGGGCGCCCGAGCAGTACTTC,CASTSSGGAPEQYF
few,TRBV7-6,14,.,TRBJ2-3,TGTGCCAGCAGCTTAGGGACGGTCACAGATACGCAGTATTTT,CASSLGTVTDTQYF
.,TRBV6-5,16,TRBD2,TRBJ2-7,TGTGCCAGCAGTGCGAGGGGACTAGCGGCCTCCTACGAGCAGTACTTC,CASSARGLAASYEQYF
.,TRBV7-2,15,TRBD2,TRBJ2-7,TGTGCCAGCAGCCCCCGACTAGCGGGAGGTTCCGAGCAGTACTTC,CASSPRLAGGSEQYF
.,TRBV12-3/TRBV12-4,16,TRBD2,TRBJ2-2,TGTGCCAGCAGTCACGGACTAGGAATAAGCACCGGGGAGCTGTTTTTT,CASSHGLGISTGELFF
.,TRBV10-3,14,.,TRBJ2-7,TGTGCCAGCAGTTACGTGGCGGTCGGGAGCGAGCAGTACTTC,CASSYVAVGSEQYF
many,TRBV29-1,13,.,TRBJ1-2,TGCAGCGTTGGAGACAGGCGGGGAGTTGGCTACACCTTC,CSVGDRRGVGYTF
once,TRBV7-3,14,TRBD1,TRBJ1-2,TGTGCCAGCAGCCCGGGACAGGGGAACCATGGCTACACCTTC,CASSPGQGNHGYTF
many,TRBV20-1,13,.,TRBJ1-1,TGCAGTGCTATTGAGAAGCGGAACACTGAAGCTTTCTTT,CSAIEKRNTEAFF
once,TRBV20-1,12,TRBD1,TRBJ1-1,TGCAGTGCCAGGGGGCAGGGAGGGAAAGCTTTCTTT,CSARGQGGKAFF
.,TRBV10-3,13,.,TRBJ1-2,TGTGCCAGCAGTTGGGACGGCAACTATGGCTACACCTTC,CASSWDGNYGYTF
.,TRBV7-9,20,TRBD1,TRBJ1-5,TGTGCCAGCAGCTTAGCCCCGGGACAGGGGTTGGGTAGTAGCAATCAGCCCCAGCATTTT,CASSLAPGQGLGSSNQPQHF
few,TRBV6-5,13,.,TRBJ1-1,TGTGCCAGCAGTTCGGTCTCGGGCACTGAAGCTTTCTTT,CASSSVSGTEAFF
.,TRBV12-3/TRBV12-4,15,.,TRBJ1-1,TGTGCCAGCAGCTCCAGAGGGGGTACGGGCACTGAAGCTTTCTTT,CASSSRGGTGTEAFF
.,TRBV11-3,12,TRBD1,TRBJ2-7,TGTGCCAGCAGCGCCACAGGGGGCTGGAGGTACTTC,CASSATGGWRYF
many,TRBV19,13,.,TRBJ2-7,TGTGCCACCGCGGACAGCTACTCCTACGAGCAGTACTTC,CATADSYSYEQYF
few,TRBV7-3,14,.,TRBJ2-2,TGTGCCAGCAGCCCCCGGGCGGAGTCCGGGGAGCTGTTTTTT,CASSPRAESGELFF
.,TRBV19,9,.,TRBJ1-5,TGTGCCAGTAGTGCAGCCCAGCATTTT,CASSAAQHF
.,TRBV29-1,10,.,TRBJ2-1,TGCAGCTCTGAGGAGGGGGAGCAGTTCTTC,CSSEEGEQFF
few,TRBV18,13,TRBD1,TRBJ2-7,TGTGCCAGCTCACCGGGACAGCACTACGAGCAGTACTTC,CASSPGQHYEQYF
many,TRBV11-2,13,.,TRBJ1-6,TGTGCCAGCAGCTCCACGATTACGGTCCACCTCCACTTT,CASSSTITVHLHF
once,TRBV20-1,15,.,TRBJ1-4,TGCAATGCTAGAGATCTTGGCAGGGCTAATGAAAAACTGTTTTTT,CNARDLGRANEKLFF
many,TRBV14,13,.,TRBJ1-5,TGTGCCAGCAGCCTTTCTCCTCGTCAGCCCCAGCATTTT,CASSLSPRQPQHF
once,TRBV15,16,TRBD1,TRBJ1-2,TGTGCCACCAGCAGGGGACCGGGACAGGGGTACTATGGCTACACCTTC,CATSRGPGQGYYGYTF
.,TRBV6-5,16,.,TRBJ1-1,TGTGCCAGCAGACTATACGAGGCAGGACCGAACACTGAAGCTTTCTTT,CASRLYEAGPNTEAFF
.,TRBV4-1,15,.,TRBJ2-5,TGCGCCAGCAGCCAAGAGCTTGGCAGGGAGGAGACCCAGTACTTC,CASSQELGREETQYF
.,TRBV24-1,16,.,TRBJ2-5,TGTGCCAGCCCACCTTTCTCCCCGGCAGGAAAAGAGACCCAGTACTTC,CASPPFSPAGKETQYF
few,TRBV4-1,18,TRBD1,TRBJ1-5,TGCGCCAGCAGCCAAGTGGGCCTACAGGGGACTAGCAATCAGCCCCAGCATTTT,CASSQVGLQGTSNQPQHF
many,TRBV10-3,14,.,TRBJ1-2,TGTGCCATCAGCCTGACACAAACTAACTATGGCTACACCTTC,CAISLTQTNYGYTF
.,TRBV29-1,12,TRBD1,TRBJ2-6,TGCAGCGTTGTCGGACAGGCGAACGTCCTGACTTTC,CSVVGQANVLTF
many,TRBV19,13,.,TRBJ1-1,TGTGCCAGTGATTCAGGGGCTTACGATTTTTCTTTCTTT,CASDSGAYDFSFF
many,TRBV20-1,14,.,TRBJ1-2,TGCAGTGCTAGGGGTCACGGGGGTAACTATGGCTACACCTTC,CSARGHGGNYGYTF
few,TRBV7-2,18,TRBD1,TRBJ1-4,TGTGCCAGCAGCTTGGGACAGGGGGCGGGCCCCACTAATGAAAAACTGTTTTTT,CASSLGQGAGPTNEKLFF
.,TRBV10-1,14,.,TRBJ2-7,TGTGCCAGCAGTGAAGGCAGATACTCCTACGAGCAGTACTTC,CASSEGRYSYEQYF
.,TRBV9,15,.,TRBJ1-3,TGTGCCAGCAGCCCGGACGGATTCTCTGGAAACACCATATATTTT,CASSPDGFSGNTIYF
.,TRBV24-1,13,.,TRBJ2-5,TGTGCCACCAGTGAGGCCACCAGAGTGGCCCAGTACTTC,CATSEATRVAQYF
many,TRBV24-1,15,.,TRBJ1-2,TGTGCCACCAGTGATACCCGGGGCCGAGGAAGTGGCTACACCTTC,CATSDTRGRGSGYTF
once,TRBV11-2,14,TRBD1,TRBJ1-2,TGTGCCAGCAGCCCTACGACAGGGCCCGTGGGCTACACCTTC,CASSPTTGPVGYTF
once,TRBV27,14,.,TRBJ1-5,TGTGCCAGCAGTCCTACTAGTAGCAATCAGCCCCAGCATTTT,CASSPTSSNQPQHF
.,TRBV7-3,16,.,TRBJ1-4,TGTGCCAGCAGCTTAATGCCGCGCAGGAGGAGCGAAAAACTGTTTTTT,CASSLMPRRRSEKLFF
.,TRBV9,14,.,TRBJ2-7,TGTGCCAGCAGCCAAGACTTTAGTTTCGGGGAGCAGTACTTC,CASSQDFSFGEQYF
many,TRBV20-1,12,.,TRBJ1-1,TGCAGTGCTAGTGGTGTTCAAGCGTTGGCTTTCTTT,CSASGVQALAFF
.,TRBV12-3/TRBV12-4,11,TRBD1,TRBJ1-6,TGTGCCGGTCCAGGGGGCGCACCTCTCCACTTT,CAGPGGAPLHF
few,TRBV6-5,12,TRBD2,TRBJ2-2,TGTGCCAGTTGTCGGGAGGTCGGGGAGCTGTTTTTT,CASCREVGELFF
few,TRBV4-3,14,.,TRBJ1-6,TGCGCCAGCAGCCAAGACAGGTCATTTTCACCCCTCCACTTT,CASSQDRSFSPLHF
.,TRBV7-9,14,.,TRBJ1-2,TGTGCCAGCAGCTTAGCCGGGCACCCGTATGGCTACACCTTC,CASSLAGHPYGYTF
many,TRBV20-1,13,.,TRBJ1-4,TGCAGTGCTAGAGATAAGTCGGGGGAAAAACTGTTTTTT,CSARDKSGEKLFF
.,TRBV10-3,13,.,TRBJ2-7,TGTGCCGTCCTCGAAGGAGATTACAATGAGCAGTACTTC,CAVLEGDYNEQYF
.,TRBV10-3,14,.,TRBJ2-3,TGTGCCATCAGTGTTCAGGGAGCCACAGATACGCAGTATTTT,CAISVQGATDTQYF
few,TRBV7-9,16,TRBD1,TRBJ1-1,TGTGCCAGCAGCCCGTCGCGGGGACAGCGGAACACTGAAGCTTTCTTT,CASSPSRGQRNTEAFF
.,TRBV28,13,.,TRBJ2-5,TGTGCCAGCAGCCCCCGGAAGGACGAGACCCAGTACTTC,CASSPRKDETQYF
many,TRBV5-4,14,.,TRBJ2-7,TGTGCCAGCAGCCACGGACTCCTTGGGGTCGAGCAGTACTTC,CASSHGLLGVEQYF
.,TRBV7-9,14,TRBD1,TRBJ1-2,TGTGCCAGCAGTTCCCTGGGACAGATGTATGGCTACACCTTC,CASSSLGQMYGYTF
few,TRBV12-3/TRBV12-4,18,TRBD1,TRBJ1-1,TGTGCCAGCAGTCCCCTCCGCGGGGACAGATTTATGAACACTGAAGCTTTCTTT,CASSPLRGDRFMNTEAFF
.,TRBV19,14,.,TRBJ2-7,TGTGCCAGTAGTCCGGCAGGGAGTATTGGCGAGCAGTACTTC,CASSPAGSIGEQYF
.,TRBV2,17,.,TRBJ1-5,TGTGCCAGCAGCCCATCTACGGATATAATTAGCAATCAGCCCCAGCATTTT,CASSPSTDIISNQPQHF
.,TRBV6-5,13,.,TRBJ2-2,TGTGCCAGCAGTTATGGGGATGTGAGTGAGCTGTTTTTT,CASSYGDVSELFF
.,TRBV19,13,.,TRBJ1-5,TGTGCCAGTAGCCCCGTCGGCCGACAGCCCCAGCATTTT,CASSPVGRQPQHF